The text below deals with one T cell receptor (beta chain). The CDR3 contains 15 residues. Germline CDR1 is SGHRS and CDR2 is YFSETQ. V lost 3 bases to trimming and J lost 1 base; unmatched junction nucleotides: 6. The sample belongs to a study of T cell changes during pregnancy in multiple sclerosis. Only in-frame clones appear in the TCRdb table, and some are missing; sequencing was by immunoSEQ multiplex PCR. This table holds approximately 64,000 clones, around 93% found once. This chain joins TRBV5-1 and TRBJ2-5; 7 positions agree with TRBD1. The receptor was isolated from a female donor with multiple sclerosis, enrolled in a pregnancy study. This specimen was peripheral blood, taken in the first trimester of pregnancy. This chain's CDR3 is CASSSRDRSQETQYF. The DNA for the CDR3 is TGCGCCAGCAGCTCTCGGGACAGAAGCCAAGAGACCCAGTACTTC.